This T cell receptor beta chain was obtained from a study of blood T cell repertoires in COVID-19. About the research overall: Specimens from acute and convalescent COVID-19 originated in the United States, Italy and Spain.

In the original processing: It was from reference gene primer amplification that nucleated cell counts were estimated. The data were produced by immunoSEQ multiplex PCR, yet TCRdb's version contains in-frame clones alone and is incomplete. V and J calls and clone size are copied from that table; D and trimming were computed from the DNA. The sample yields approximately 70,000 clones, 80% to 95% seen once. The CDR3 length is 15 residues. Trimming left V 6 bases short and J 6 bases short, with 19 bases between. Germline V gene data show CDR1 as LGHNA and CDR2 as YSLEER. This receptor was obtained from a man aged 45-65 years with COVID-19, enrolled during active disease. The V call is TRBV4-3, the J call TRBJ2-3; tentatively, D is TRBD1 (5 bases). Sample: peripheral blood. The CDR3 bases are TGCGCCAGCAGTTACAACTTAGGGGCAGCCGATACGCAGTATTTT. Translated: CASSYNLGAADTQYF.